The entry that follows covers one TCR beta chain sequence. As yet, its antigen is unknown. The data derive from a study of T cell responses to AZD1222 COVID-19 vaccine. Study-wide results and caveats: Spike-specific TCR breadth and depth both grew after two AZD1222 doses. Mapped onto spike, vaccine-associated CD4 TCRs spanned it and were dominant at 160-218 and 743-854.

Germline loops: CDR1 SGHRS, CDR2 YFSETQ. V was clipped by 3 bases and J by 5 bases, with 15 bases between them. The CDR3 totals 14 residues. It was second doses at about 4 or about 12 weeks that were pooled. This table comes from immunoSEQ multiplex PCR, and its TCRdb copy is limited to in-frame clones, with some not included. This table has more than 120,000 clones, roughly 90% appearing once. The sequences come from peripheral blood, collected 28 days after the second AZD1222 dose. The V gene is TRBV5-1, the J gene TRBJ2-7; a weak D match, TRBD1 (6 bases). The TCR comes from an adult who received the AZD1222 COVID-19 vaccine. Written as DNA, the CDR3 is TGCGCCAGCAGCTCAGGGGCTGGAGTCCACGAGCAGTACTTC. It yields the protein CASSSGAGVHEQYF.